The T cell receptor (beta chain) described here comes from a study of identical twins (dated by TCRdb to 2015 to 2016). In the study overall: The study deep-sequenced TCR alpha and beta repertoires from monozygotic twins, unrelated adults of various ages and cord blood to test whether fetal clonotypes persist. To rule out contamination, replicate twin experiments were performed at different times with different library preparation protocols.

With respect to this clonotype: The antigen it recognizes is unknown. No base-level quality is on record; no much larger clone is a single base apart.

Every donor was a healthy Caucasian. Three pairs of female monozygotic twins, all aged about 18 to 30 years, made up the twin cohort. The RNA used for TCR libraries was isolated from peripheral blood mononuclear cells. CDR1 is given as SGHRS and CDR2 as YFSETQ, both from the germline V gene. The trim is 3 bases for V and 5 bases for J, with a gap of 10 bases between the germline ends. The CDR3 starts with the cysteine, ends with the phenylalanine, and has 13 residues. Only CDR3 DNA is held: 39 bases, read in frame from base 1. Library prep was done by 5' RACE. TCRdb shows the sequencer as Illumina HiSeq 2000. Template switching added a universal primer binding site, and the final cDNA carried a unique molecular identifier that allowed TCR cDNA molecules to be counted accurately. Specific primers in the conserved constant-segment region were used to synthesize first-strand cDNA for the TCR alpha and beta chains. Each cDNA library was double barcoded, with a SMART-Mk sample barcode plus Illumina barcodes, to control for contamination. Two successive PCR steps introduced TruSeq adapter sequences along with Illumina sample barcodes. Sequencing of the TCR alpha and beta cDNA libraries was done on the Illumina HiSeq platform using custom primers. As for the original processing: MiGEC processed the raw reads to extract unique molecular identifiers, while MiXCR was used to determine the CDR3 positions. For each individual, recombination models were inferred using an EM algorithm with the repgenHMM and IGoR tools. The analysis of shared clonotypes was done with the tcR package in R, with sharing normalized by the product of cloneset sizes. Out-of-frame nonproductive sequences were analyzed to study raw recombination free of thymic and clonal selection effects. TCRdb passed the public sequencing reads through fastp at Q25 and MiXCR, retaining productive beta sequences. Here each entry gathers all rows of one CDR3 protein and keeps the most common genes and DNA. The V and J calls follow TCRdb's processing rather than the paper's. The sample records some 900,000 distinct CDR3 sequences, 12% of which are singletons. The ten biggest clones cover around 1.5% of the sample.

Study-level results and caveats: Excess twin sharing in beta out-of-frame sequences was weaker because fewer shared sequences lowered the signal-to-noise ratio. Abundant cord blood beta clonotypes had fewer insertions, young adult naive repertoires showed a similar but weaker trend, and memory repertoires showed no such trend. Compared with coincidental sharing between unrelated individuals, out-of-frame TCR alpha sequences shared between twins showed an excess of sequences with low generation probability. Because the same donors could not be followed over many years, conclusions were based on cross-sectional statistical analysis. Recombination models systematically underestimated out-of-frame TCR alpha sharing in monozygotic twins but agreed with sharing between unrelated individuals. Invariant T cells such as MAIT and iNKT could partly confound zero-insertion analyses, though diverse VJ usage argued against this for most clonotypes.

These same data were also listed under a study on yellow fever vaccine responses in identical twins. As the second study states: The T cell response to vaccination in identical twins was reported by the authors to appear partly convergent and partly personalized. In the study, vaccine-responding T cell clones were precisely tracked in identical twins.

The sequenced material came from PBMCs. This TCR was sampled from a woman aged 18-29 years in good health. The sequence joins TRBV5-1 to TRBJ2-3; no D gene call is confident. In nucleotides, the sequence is TGCGCCAGCAGCTCCGGGCGCGAAGATACGCAGTATTTT. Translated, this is CASSSGREDTQYF.